The subject of this entry is one T cell receptor beta chain. As yet, its antigen is unknown. Since a much larger clone is just one base distant, this may be a read error. TCRdb itself ran the 5' RACE reads through MiXCR, one entry per CDR3 protein. The sample includes fewer than 150,000 distinct CDR3 sequences, about 7% of them seen just once. This sample stems from a study of CD8 T cells in ankylosing spondylitis. CDR1 SNHLY and CDR2 FYNNEI come from the germline V gene. This CDR3 comprises 14 residues. General study results and limits: What appeared characteristic of ankylosing spondylitis blood was a TCR beta motif of eight highly homologous variants. Disease-linked clones were CD8+ and relatively rare in peripheral blood. Reactive arthritis synovial fluid and blood were previously reported to contain some motif variants. Clones linked to disease were reported to show significant enrichment in matched ankylosing spondylitis synovial fluid.

The receptor was derived from a female donor with ankylosing spondylitis or in good health (not recorded which). This chain links TRBV2 with TRBJ2-2, with D hard to call. Sequencing input: blood, either unsorted or a sorted T cell fraction (not recorded which). The CDR3 reads CVSRVGPLGGELFF. DNA for the CDR3: TGTGTCAGCAGAGTCGGACCCTTGGGCGGGGAGCTGTTTTTT.